A selection of T cell receptor beta chains follows, all from one sample in a study of somatic mutations in cytotoxic T cells in rheumatoid arthritis. Produced via immunoSEQ multiplex PCR; TCRdb's table is partial and in-frame only. The sample includes 15,000 to 20,000 clones, roughly 82% seen only once; the top ten take about 15%. The sequenced sample consisted of CD8+ T cells sorted from blood. The receptor set was obtained from a woman aged 45-65 years with rheumatoid arthritis. The CDR3 runs from the conserved cysteine through the conserved F or W. The D gene is left open where the match is weak. Size is stated for part of the rows, as once, few or many counts, or as a class when the clone is expanded.

v_call	d_call	j_call	cdr3_length	clone_size	cdr3_nt	cdr3_aa
TRBV30	TRBD2	TRBJ2-1	15	NA	TGTGCCTGGGGTTTGGCGGGACTACCATACAATGAGCAGTTCTTC	CAWGLAGLPYNEQFF
TRBV7-9	NA	TRBJ2-7	16	NA	NA	CASSSTLGLAAYEQYF
TRBV7-9	NA	TRBJ1-6	16	NA	TGTGCCAGCAGCAGCTCCAGGAGCTCCTATAATTCACCCCTCCACTTT	CASSSSRSSYNSPLHF
TRBV7-9	TRBD1	TRBJ1-2	15	once	TGTGCCAGCAGCTTAGTACAGGGGGTGTACTATGGCTACACCTTC	CASSLVQGVYYGYTF
TRBV5-4	NA	TRBJ2-5	10	NA	TGTGCCAGGGGGCAGGAGACCCAGTACTTC	CARGQETQYF
TRBV28	NA	TRBJ2-7	12	NA	TGTGCCAGCAGTTACGGCAGCTACGAGCAGTACTTC	CASSYGSYEQYF
TRBV6-6	NA	TRBJ1-1	12	NA	TGTGCCAGCAGCCCCGGGCGGACTGAAGCTTTCTTT	CASSPGRTEAFF
TRBV19	TRBD1	TRBJ2-1	14	NA	TGTGCCAGTAGTGAGGGACAGGGGGTTAATGAGCAGTTCTTC	CASSEGQGVNEQFF
TRBV4-2	TRBD2	TRBJ2-7	13	few	TGTGCCAGCAGCCTGACGGGGGGGGACGAGCAGTACTTC	CASSLTGGDEQYF
TRBV4-1	TRBD2	TRBJ2-7	17	once	TGCGCCAGCAGCCAAGGACTAGCGGGGGGCCCAGGGTCCGAGCAGTACTTC	CASSQGLAGGPGSEQYF
TRBV28	TRBD2	TRBJ2-7	15	once	TGTGCCAGCAGTTTCTTGGCTAGCGGGAGCTACGAGCAGTACTTC	CASSFLASGSYEQYF
TRBV21-1	NA	TRBJ2-1	20	NA	TGTGCCAGCAGCAAAGGTGGGGAGAGCGGGGGGGCCGAATCCCACAATGAGCAGTTCTTC	CASSKGGESGGAESHNEQFF
TRBV27	NA	TRBJ2-5	14	NA	TGTGCCAGCAGCCCGACCTCCCAGGGAGAGACCCAGTACTTC	CASSPTSQGETQYF
TRBV27	NA	TRBJ2-1	16	NA	TGTGCCAGCACCTTCCATGGAGGAAGCTCCTACAATGAGCAGTTCTTC	CASTFHGGSSYNEQFF
TRBV6-5	NA	TRBJ2-2	16	NA	TGTGCCAGCAGTTACTCGTGGGACGCGAACACCGGGGAGCTGTTTTTT	CASSYSWDANTGELFF
TRBV30	NA	TRBJ2-3	15	NA	TGTGCCTGCCACGCCGGGACTTTGGGCACAGATACGCAGTATTTT	CACHAGTLGTDTQYF
TRBV9	NA	TRBJ2-2	15	NA	TGTGCCAGCAGCGTAGGTGGAGGGAACACCGGGGAGCTGTTTTTT	CASSVGGGNTGELFF
TRBV7-8	TRBD1	TRBJ2-1	17	NA	TGTGCCAGCAGCTTCGAAGGTGGCCGCCAGGGGGTCAATGAGCAGTTCTTC	CASSFEGGRQGVNEQFF
TRBV6-1	NA	TRBJ2-5	12	NA	TGTGCCAGCAGACCCTTAATGGAGACCCAGTACTTC	CASRPLMETQYF
TRBV7-9	NA	TRBJ1-2	13	NA	TGTGCCAGCAGCTTACCGGCAGTCTATGGCTACACCTTC	CASSLPAVYGYTF
TRBV7-9	NA	TRBJ1-2	12	once	TGTGCCAGCAGCCCCCGGAGTGGCGGCTACACCTTC	CASSPRSGGYTF
TRBV5-1	TRBD1	TRBJ2-7	15	once	TGCGCCAGCAGCTCCCGACAGGGTTTTTCCTACGAGCAGTACTTC	CASSSRQGFSYEQYF
TRBV7-9	TRBD1	TRBJ2-7	15	once	TGTGCCAGCAGCCTCTGGGACAGAACCCCCTACGAGCAGTACTTC	CASSLWDRTPYEQYF
TRBV13	NA	TRBJ2-1	13	once	TGTGCCAGCAGCGTTGCCGTACAGACCGGCCAGTTCTTC	CASSVAVQTGQFF
TRBV5-6	TRBD1	TRBJ2-1	13	NA	TGTGCCAGCAGCCCCGAACAGGGGCGGGAGCAGTTCTTC	CASSPEQGREQFF
TRBV4-2	TRBD1	TRBJ1-1	16	NA	TGTGCCAGCAGCCAAAGTGAGGGACAGGGCGACACTGAAGCTTTCTTT	CASSQSEGQGDTEAFF
TRBV7-9	NA	TRBJ2-5	15	once	TGTGCCAGCAGCCGAGGACCCGCCACACAAGAGACCCAGTACTTC	CASSRGPATQETQYF
TRBV2	TRBD2	TRBJ2-7	16	few	TGTGCCAGCAGTGAACCTAGCGGGGGGACGGTCTACGAGCAGTACTTC	CASSEPSGGTVYEQYF
TRBV7-3	TRBD2	TRBJ2-5	17	NA	TGTGCCAGCAGCTCCCCGGAGGTAGCGGGTTGGTGGGAGACCCAGTACTTC	CASSSPEVAGWWETQYF
TRBV5-4	NA	TRBJ1-2	13	NA	TGTGCCTTACGGGGCGGGGAAATGTGGGGCTACACCTTC	CALRGGEMWGYTF
TRBV6-5	NA	TRBJ2-3	14	NA	TGTGCCAGCAGTTCCACAGGGAGCACAGATACGCAGTATTTT	CASSSTGSTDTQYF
TRBV15	NA	TRBJ2-5	12	NA	TGTGCCACCAGCTTAGACCTGGAGACCCAGTACTTC	CATSLDLETQYF
TRBV4-1	NA	TRBJ1-2	14	NA	TGCGCCAGCAGCCAAGTAGAGGGAACGGGTGGCTACACCTTC	CASSQVEGTGGYTF
TRBV6-1	NA	TRBJ1-1	15	NA	TGTGCCAGCAGTGAAGAGATGGACAGCAACACTGAAGCTTTCTTT	CASSEEMDSNTEAFF
TRBV5-1	TRBD1	TRBJ2-7	16	medium-sized	TGCGCCAGCAGCTCCTCCGGGACAGGGGGCCACCACGAGCAGTACTTC	CASSSSGTGGHHEQYF
TRBV6-1	NA	TRBJ1-3	15	NA	TGTGCCAGCAGTGAGGACAGACTCTCTGGAAACACCATATATTTT	CASSEDRLSGNTIYF
TRBV18	NA	TRBJ1-3	15	NA	TGTGCCAGCTCACTCCCCCCCGGGTTTGGAAACACCATATATTTT	CASSLPPGFGNTIYF
TRBV4-1	NA	TRBJ2-3	12	few	TGCGCCAGCAGCCAAGATTCAGATACGCAGTATTTT	CASSQDSDTQYF
TRBV19	NA	TRBJ2-7	15	NA	TGTGCCAGTAGCGGATCGGGATCGGCGGCCTACGAGCAGTACTTC	CASSGSGSAAYEQYF
TRBV10-1	NA	TRBJ2-5	14	NA	TGCGCCAGCAGTGAGCCCGGGGGTAGAGAGACCCAGTACTTC	CASSEPGGRETQYF
TRBV6-1	TRBD1	TRBJ1-2	18	NA	TGTGCCAGCAGTGAATGGGGGACAGGGGGCGATATTAACTATGGCTACACCTTC	CASSEWGTGGDINYGYTF
TRBV7-8	NA	TRBJ2-7	13	NA	TGTGCCAGCAGCTTAGTATTAGCGAGCGAGCAGTACTTC	CASSLVLASEQYF
TRBV7-7	NA	TRBJ2-1	13	NA	TGTGCCAGCAGCCTGGGGGTCAATAATGAGCAGTTCTTC	CASSLGVNNEQFF
TRBV2	NA	TRBJ1-4	15	NA	TGTGCCACCTCAGGGTCGGGATTGATATCTGAAAAACTGTTTTTT	CATSGSGLISEKLFF
TRBV27	NA	TRBJ2-2	17	NA	TGTGCCAGCAGTTCCCACGGGTCCCCAACGTCACCGGTAGAGCTGTTTTTT	CASSSHGSPTSPVELFF
TRBV6-6	NA	TRBJ2-7	13	NA	TGTGCCAGCAGTTACTCTGAGACGAACGAGCAGTACTTC	CASSYSETNEQYF
TRBV6-5	TRBD1	TRBJ2-7	15	NA	TGTGCCAGCAGTTACTCGAATACAGGGGACTACGAGCAGTACTTC	CASSYSNTGDYEQYF
TRBV27	NA	TRBJ2-1	11	NA	TGTGCCAGCAGTTTTTCCGATGAGCAGTTCTTC	CASSFSDEQFF